Below are 28 T cell receptor beta chains sequenced from a single sample in a study of cytomegalovirus exposure and HLA in healthy donors. The PCR was carried out with 60 Vbeta primers and 13 Jbeta primers. Here immunoSEQ multiplex PCR was the method, and the copy in TCRdb shows in-frame clones only, minus some. The sample lists about 98,000 clones, under 80% seen once, with 6.5% to 8.5% in the top ten. Sequencing was performed on PBMCs. All receptors come from a human donor in good health.

The V and J genes are TRBV2 and TRBJ2-6; weak D call: TRBD1 (5 bases). V was clipped by 6 bases and J by 0 bases, with 9 bases between them. CDR3 length: 15 residues. The germline V gene encodes CDR1 SNHLY and CDR2 FYNNEI. CDR3 sequence: CASRQGFSGANVLTF. Here the CDR3 DNA reads TGTGCCAGCAGGCAGGGATTCTCTGGGGCCAACGTCCTGACTTTC.

The table lists this clone with a few counts. The chain links TRBV5-1 to TRBJ2-7, with D perhaps matching TRBD2 (7 bases). Trimming pared 5 bases from V and 0 bases from J, leaving 21 bases between. This CDR3 contains 17 residues. The germline V gene encodes CDR1 SGHRS and CDR2 YFSETQ. This CDR3 is CASRPNRGGSSSYEQYF. CDR3 sequence (DNA): TGCGCCAGCAGGCCAAATAGGGGGGGATCCAGCTCCTACGAGCAGTACTTC.

The chain joins TRBV4-1 to TRBJ1-2; 12 nucleotides agree with TRBD1. Looked up from germline, CDR1 is MGHRA and CDR2 is YSYEKL. V was pared by 4 bases and J by 7 bases, with 10 bases of the junction left unmatched. The CDR3 contains 16 residues. CDR3 protein: CASSPAGTGGECGYTF. CDR3 bases: TGCGCCAGCAGCCCGGCGGGGACAGGGGGCGAATGTGGCTACACCTTC.

This clone was seen once. The V call is TRBV2, the J call TRBJ1-3; D ambiguous. The CDR3 sequence is 14 residues long. Germline V lookup: CDR1 SNHLY, CDR2 FYNNEI. V dropped 6 bases and J dropped 0 bases, with 9 bases sitting between them. CDR3 sequence: CASRSGVSGNTIYF. The CDR3 DNA reads as TGTGCCAGCAGATCGGGAGTCTCTGGAAACACCATATATTTT.

V is TRBV7-2 and J is TRBJ1-4, with TRBD1 identical over 9 bases. The V segment lost 0 bases and the J segment 9 bases; nucleotides outside the gene matches: 5. The CDR3 runs 15 residues. The V gene's germline CDR1 is SGHTA and CDR2 FQGNSA. This CDR3 is CASSLAGQGSQKLFF. CDR3 DNA sequence: TGTGCCAGCAGCTTAGCGGGACAGGGAAGTCAAAAACTGTTTTTT.

The rearrangement joins TRBV7-9 to TRBJ2-3; weak D call: TRBD2 (5 bases). Germline lookup yields CDR1 SEHNR and CDR2 FQNEAQ (reference sequence). Trimming left V 5 bases short and J 1 base short, with 13 bases between. CDR3 length: 15 residues. The CDR3 reads CASSPPPAGTDTQYF. CDR3 DNA sequence: TGTGCCAGCAGCCCCCCCCCAGCGGGCACAGATACGCAGTATTTT.

The chain combines TRBV5-1 with TRBJ2-1; the match to TRBD2 covers 11 bases. The CDR3 spans 15 residues. J was trimmed by 6 bases and V by 1 base; bases with no gene match: 3. From germline, CDR1 is SGHRS and CDR2 YFSETQ. This CDR3 is CASSLTSGGINEQFF. The CDR3 DNA reads TGCGCCAGCAGCTTGACTAGCGGGGGTATCAATGAGCAGTTCTTC.

The chain joins TRBV5-1 to TRBJ2-5; D uncertain. Germline lookup yields CDR1 SGHRS and CDR2 YFSETQ. The CDR3 consists of 14 residues. V was cut by 0 bases and J by 1 base, with 7 bases left in between. CDR3 protein: CASSLGLLQETQYF. CDR3 bases: TGCGCCAGCAGCTTGGGACTTCTCCAAGAGACCCAGTACTTC.

This clone was observed once. The chain joins TRBV15 to TRBJ1-5; possibly TRBD1 for D (5 bases). The V gene's germline CDR1 is LNHNV and CDR2 YYDKDF (reference sequence). CDR3 length: 15 residues. Trimming removed 2 bases from V and 0 bases from J, with 8 bases in between. The CDR3 loop is CATSRRTYSNQPQHF. For the CDR3, the DNA is TGTGCCACCAGCAGACGGACATATAGCAATCAGCCCCAGCATTTT.

As regards this clone: Within the sample, other DNA sequences also encode this same CDR3. The chain links TRBV5-1 to TRBJ1-2, with a tentative D call TRBD1 (6 bases). Germline V lookup: CDR1 SGHRS, CDR2 YFSETQ. The CDR3 covers 14 residues. V was shortened by 0 bases and J by 4 bases, with 10 bases between the two germline ends. DNA for the CDR3: TGCGCCAGCAGCTTGGGTCAGGGGTCCTATGGCTACACCTTC. Its translation is CASSLGQGSYGYTF.

This chain connects TRBV2 to TRBJ1-6; weak D call: TRBD1 (6 bases). Germline CDR1 and CDR2: SNHLY and FYNNEI. V lost 6 bases, J lost 7 bases, and 16 bases lay in between. The CDR3 spans 15 residues. The CDR3 protein is CASRMWGQTNSPLHF. The CDR3 DNA sequence: TGTGCCAGCAGGATGTGGGGACAAACCAATTCACCCCTCCACTTT.

The chain carries TRBV27 and TRBJ2-1, with no clear D. Germline V gene lookup returns CDR1 MNHEY and CDR2 SMNVEV (reference sequence). V was trimmed by 4 bases and J by 2 bases, leaving 6 bases between them. This CDR3 has 13 residues. Written as DNA, the CDR3 is TGTGCCAGCAGTTCCTCCCCCTACAATGAGCAGTTCTTC. Residues: CASSSSPYNEQFF.

The chain employs TRBV9 and TRBJ1-1; D is undetermined. Trimming left V 0 bases short and J 3 bases short, with 15 bases between. CDR3 size: 16 residues. In germline, CDR1 is SGDLS, CDR2 YYNGEE. The chain's CDR3 is CASSVATQAGYTEAFF. In DNA, the CDR3 is TGTGCCAGCAGCGTAGCTACCCAGGCAGGCTACACTGAAGCTTTCTTT.

V gene TRBV5-4 combines with J gene TRBJ1-1; D unclear. Looked up from germline, CDR1 is SGHNT and CDR2 is YYREEE (reference sequence). V was cut by 0 bases and J by 5 bases, with 8 bases left in between. The CDR3 is 13 amino acids. The DNA of the CDR3 is TGTGCCAGCAGCTTGGCCTTACAGACTGAAGCTTTCTTT. Protein product: CASSLALQTEAFF. Complete variable domain (other parts from reference TRBV5-4 and TRBJ1-1): ETGVTQSPTHLIKTRGQQVTLRCSSQSGHNTVSWYQQALGQGPQFIFQYYREEENGRGNFPPRFSGLQFPNYSSELNVNALELDDSALYLCASSLALQTEAFFGQGTRLTVV.

The V call is TRBV10-3, the J call TRBJ1-6; 8 nucleotides align to TRBD1. The CDR3 has 14 amino acids. The V and J ends lost 6 bases and 6 bases, in that order; junction bases with no gene match: 4. The germline V gene has CDR1 ENHRY and CDR2 SYGVKD. CDR3 DNA: TGTGCCATCAGGGGACAGGTCGGTAATTCACCCCTCCACTTT. Amino acids: CAIRGQVGNSPLHF.

The sample holds one count of this clone. This chain uses TRBV19 with TRBJ2-1, with 10 nucleotides matching TRBD1. The V gene's germline CDR1 is LNHDA and CDR2 SQIVND (reference sequence). The CDR3 loop spans 15 amino acids. The junction had 5 bases not matched to a gene; V was cut back by 3 bases and J by 6 bases. This CDR3 reads CASSILGQGRNEQFF. The CDR3 DNA follows: TGTGCCAGTAGTATTCTGGGACAGGGGCGCAATGAGCAGTTCTTC.

The chain is built from TRBV30 and TRBJ2-1, with a possible D match to TRBD2 (6 bases). Trimming cost V 0 bases and J 5 bases, with 17 bases left between them. The CDR3 is 16 amino acids. Germline V lookup: CDR1 GTSNPN, CDR2 SVGIG (reference sequence). CDR3 residues: CAWSVRSLAVNNEQFF. The CDR3 nucleotides are TGTGCCTGGAGTGTACGATCACTAGCCGTCAACAATGAGCAGTTCTTC.

In its sample, this clone was seen a few times. The rearrangement joins TRBV27 to TRBJ2-1; TRBD1 matches at 8 bases. This CDR3 spans 14 amino acids. The germline gives CDR1 MNHEY, CDR2 SMNVEV (reference sequence). Trimming at V came to 2 bases and at J to 8 bases, leaving 5 bases not matched to a gene. CDR3 DNA: TGTGCCAGCAGTTTAGACTCAGGGGGCTATGAGCAGTTCTTC. This encodes CASSLDSGGYEQFF.

CDR3 in amino acids: CASSLVTGNTEAFF. Here the CDR3 DNA reads TGTGCCAGCAGCTTAGTTACGGGAAACACTGAAGCTTTCTTT. The chain couples TRBV7-8 to TRBJ1-1; D ambiguous. Trimming stripped 1 base from V and 2 bases from J, with 8 bases between. The CDR3 has 14 residues. From germline, CDR1 is SGHVS and CDR2 FQNEAQ.

This clone was seen a few times. The J gene is TRBJ1-3, the V gene TRBV12-5; TRBD1 matches at 7 bases. Trimming took 2 bases from V and 6 from J; bases not matched to a gene: 10. Germline V gene lookup returns CDR1 LGHNT and CDR2 FRNRAP. The CDR3 is 16 amino acids. CDR3 region: CASGLSPARGENTIYF. In nucleotides, the CDR3 is TGTGCTAGTGGTTTGTCCCCTGCCAGGGGGGAAAACACCATATATTTT.

A few counts support this clone. This chain connects TRBV21-1 to TRBJ2-7; TRBD2 is the table's D call and was not checked against the DNA. TRBV21-1 counts as a pseudogene. This CDR3 comprises 16 residues. The CDR3 loop is CASGKGTSWFSYEQYF. The CDR3 DNA follows: TGTGCCAGCGGAAAAGGGACTAGCTGGTTCTCCTACGAGCAGTACTTC.

The rearrangement links TRBV27 to TRBJ1-2; 7 bases fit TRBD1. The CDR3 covers 13 residues. The V gene's germline CDR1 is MNHEY and CDR2 SMNVEV (reference sequence). V gave up 9 bases and J gave up 6 bases; unmatched junction bases: 10. CDR3 sequence: CASGGGGLDGYTF. The CDR3 DNA is TGTGCCAGTGGAGGGGGCGGTTTGGATGGCTACACCTTC.

The chain couples TRBV2 to TRBJ2-2, with D maybe TRBD1 (6 bases). The CDR3 is made up of 14 amino acids. Germline CDR1 SNHLY, CDR2 FYNNEI. V was shortened by 8 bases and J by 1 base, with 11 bases between the two germline ends. DNA of the CDR3: TGTGCCAGCTCACGGGACAAGAACACCGGGGAGCTGTTTTTT. Protein sequence: CASSRDKNTGELFF.

CDR3 DNA sequence: TGTGCCAGCGGGGCTACACCCCTATACGAGCAGTACTTC. Protein sequence: CASGATPLYEQYF. This chain uses TRBV25-1 with TRBJ2-5, with D possibly being TRBD1 (5 bases). The DNA end is a closer match to TRBJ2-7, so the J assignment may be wrong. Germline CDR1 and CDR2: MGHDK and SYGVNS. This CDR3 contains 13 residues.

V usage is TRBV19 and J usage is TRBJ1-4, with TRBD1 matching over 7 bases. This CDR3 spans 15 amino acids. J gave up 8 bases and V 6 bases, and 12 bases lay outside the gene matches. Germline V gives CDR1 LNHDA, CDR2 SQIVND (reference sequence). CDR3 DNA sequence: TGTGCCAGTAGCTCTCTCAGGGGGTTGAACGAAAAACTGTTTTTT. Translated: CASSSLRGLNEKLFF.

The chain is built from TRBV6-1 and TRBJ1-5; D possibly corresponds to TRBD1 (6 bases). Trimming left V 3 bases short and J 2 bases short, with 8 bases between. Germline V lookup: CDR1 MNHNS, CDR2 SASEGT. CDR3 size: 14 residues. The CDR3 DNA reads TGTGCCAGCAGTGATGCAGGGGGCAATCAGCCCCAGCATTTT. It specifies CASSDAGGNQPQHF.

Concerning this clone itself: Additional DNA sequences in this sample encode the identical CDR3. CDR3: CASSEGQGAYEQYF. The CDR3 DNA is TGTGCCAGCAGTGAAGGTCAGGGGGCCTACGAGCAGTACTTC. The chain couples TRBV6-1 to TRBJ2-7; 7 bases map to TRBD1. In germline, CDR1 is MNHNS, CDR2 SASEGT. Trimming took 1 base from V and 2 from J; bases not matched to a gene: 2. This CDR3 is built from 14 residues.

The chain is built from TRBV27 and TRBJ2-3; 7 positions match TRBD1. Germline CDR1 and CDR2: MNHEY and SMNVEV (reference sequence). The length of the CDR3 is 15 residues. V gave up 5 bases and J gave up 0 bases; unmatched junction bases: 5. The CDR3 nucleotides read TGTGCCAGCAGTCTCCGGACAGGCAGCACAGATACGCAGTATTTT. Amino acids: CASSLRTGSTDTQYF.